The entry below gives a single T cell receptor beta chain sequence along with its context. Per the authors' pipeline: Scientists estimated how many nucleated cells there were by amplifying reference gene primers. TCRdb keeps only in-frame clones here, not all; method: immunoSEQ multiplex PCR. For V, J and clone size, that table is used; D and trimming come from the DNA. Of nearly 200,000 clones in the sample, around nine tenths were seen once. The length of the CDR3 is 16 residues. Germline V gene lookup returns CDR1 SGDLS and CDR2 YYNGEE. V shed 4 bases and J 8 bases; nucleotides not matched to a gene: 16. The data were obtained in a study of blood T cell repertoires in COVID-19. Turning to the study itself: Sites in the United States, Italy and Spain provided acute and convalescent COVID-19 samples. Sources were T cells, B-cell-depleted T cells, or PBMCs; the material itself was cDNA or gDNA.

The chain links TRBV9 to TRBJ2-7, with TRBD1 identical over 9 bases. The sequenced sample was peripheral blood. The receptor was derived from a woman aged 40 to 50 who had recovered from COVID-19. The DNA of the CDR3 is TGTGCCAGCAGCCCCGATGGAGGGACAGGGTCCTTGAAGCAGTACTTC. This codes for CASSPDGGTGSLKQYF.